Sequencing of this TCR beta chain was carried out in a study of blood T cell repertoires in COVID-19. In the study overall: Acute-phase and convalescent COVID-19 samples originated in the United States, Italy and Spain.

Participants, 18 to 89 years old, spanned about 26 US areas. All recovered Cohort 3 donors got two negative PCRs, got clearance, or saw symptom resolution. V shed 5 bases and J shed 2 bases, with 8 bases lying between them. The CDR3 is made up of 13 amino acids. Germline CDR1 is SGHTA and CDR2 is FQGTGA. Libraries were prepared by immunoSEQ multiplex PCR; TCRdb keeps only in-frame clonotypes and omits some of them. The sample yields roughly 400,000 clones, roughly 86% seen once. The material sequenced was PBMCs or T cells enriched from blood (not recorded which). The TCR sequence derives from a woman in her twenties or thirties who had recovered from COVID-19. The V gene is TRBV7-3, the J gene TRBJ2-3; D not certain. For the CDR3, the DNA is TGTGCCAGCAGCCCAACTAACACAGATACGCAGTATTTT. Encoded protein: CASSPTNTDTQYF.